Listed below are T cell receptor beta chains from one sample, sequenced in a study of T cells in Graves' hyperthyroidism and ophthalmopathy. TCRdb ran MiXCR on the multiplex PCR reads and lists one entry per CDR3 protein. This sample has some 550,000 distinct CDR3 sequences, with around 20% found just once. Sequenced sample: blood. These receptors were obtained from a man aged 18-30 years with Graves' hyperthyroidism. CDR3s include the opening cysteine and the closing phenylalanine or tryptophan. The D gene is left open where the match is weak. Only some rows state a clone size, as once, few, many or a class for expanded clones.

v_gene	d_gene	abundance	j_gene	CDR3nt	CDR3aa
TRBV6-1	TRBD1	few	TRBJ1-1	TGTGCCAGCATCCGATGGGACAGCCTACGAGCTTTCTTT	CASIRWDSLRAFF
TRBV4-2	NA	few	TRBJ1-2	TGTGCCAGCAGCCAGGGATTTGCTAACTATGGCTACACCTTC	CASSQGFANYGYTF
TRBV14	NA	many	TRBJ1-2	TGTGCCAGCAGCCAAGCACGTCAGGTTGGGATCACCTTC	CASSQARQVGITF
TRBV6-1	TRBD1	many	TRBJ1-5	TGTGCCAGCAGTACCGGGACAGGGCTCAATCAGCCCCAGCATTTT	CASSTGTGLNQPQHF
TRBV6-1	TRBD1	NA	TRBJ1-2	TGTGCCAGCAGTATCGGGGAATTGACAGGGGCCTATGGCTACACCTTC	CASSIGELTGAYGYTF
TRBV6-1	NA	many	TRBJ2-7	TGTGCCAGCAGTGAAGCGCCGGCCTACTACGAGCAGTACTTC	CASSEAPAYYEQYF
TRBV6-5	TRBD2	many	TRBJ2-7	TGTGCCAGCAGTTACCTCTCTGTAGTAGCGGGGGCCTACGAGCAGTACTTC	CASSYLSVVAGAYEQYF
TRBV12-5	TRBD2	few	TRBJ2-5	TGTGCTAGTGGTTCAATTCGGCTAGCGGGGGGGCAAGAGACCCAGTACTTC	CASGSIRLAGGQETQYF
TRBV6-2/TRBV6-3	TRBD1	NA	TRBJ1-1	TGTGCCAGCAGTCCCCTGGCCTCAGGGGGCGCCGGGTTTGACACTGAAGCTTTCTTT	CASSPLASGGAGFDTEAFF
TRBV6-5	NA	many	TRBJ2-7	TGTGCCAGCAGTTACGGGGCAGACACCTACGAGCAGTACTTC	CASSYGADTYEQYF
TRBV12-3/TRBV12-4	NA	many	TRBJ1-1	TGTGCCAGCAGCGGGAATGTGAACACTGAAGCTTTCTTT	CASSGNVNTEAFF
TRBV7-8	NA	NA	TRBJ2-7	TGTGCCAGCAGCTTAGATACTTTCCAGCAGTACTTC	CASSLDTFQQYF
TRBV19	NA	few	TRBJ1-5	TGTGCCAGTAGTCCCAGAGAGGGTCTGGGCAATCAGCCCCAGCATTTT	CASSPREGLGNQPQHF
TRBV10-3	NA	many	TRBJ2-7	TGTGCCATCAGTGTAGAGAGCAGATACGAGCAGTACTTC	CAISVESRYEQYF
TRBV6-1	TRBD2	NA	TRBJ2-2	TGTGCCGGACGGACTAGCGGGACCGGGGAGCTGTTTTTT	CAGRTSGTGELFF
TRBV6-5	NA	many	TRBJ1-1	TGTGCCAGCAGTTCCCCGCGAGGCATGAACACTGAAGCTTTCTTT	CASSSPRGMNTEAFF
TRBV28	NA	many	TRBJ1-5	TGTGCCAGTAATGTGGGGGGATATAGCAATCAGCCCCAGCATTTT	CASNVGGYSNQPQHF
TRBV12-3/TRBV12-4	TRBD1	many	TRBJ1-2	TGTGCCAGCAGTTCACTTGATCAGGGGGCCTACACCTTC	CASSSLDQGAYTF
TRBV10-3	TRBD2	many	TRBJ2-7	TGTGCCATCAGTGGACCCGGGACTAGCGGGTCCTCCTACGAGCAGTACTTC	CAISGPGTSGSSYEQYF
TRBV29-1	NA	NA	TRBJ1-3	TGCAGCGTTGAAAGCCTCTCTGGAAACACCATATATTTT	CSVESLSGNTIYF
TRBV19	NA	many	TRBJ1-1	TGTGCCAGTAGTATAGTCTCGGTCGGAAGCACTGAAGCTTTCTTT	CASSIVSVGSTEAFF
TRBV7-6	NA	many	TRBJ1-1	TGTGCCAGCAGCTTAGGACCCCCGGATGGGACTGAAGCTTTCTTT	CASSLGPPDGTEAFF
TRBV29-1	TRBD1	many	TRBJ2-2	TGCAGCGTTGCTAAAAACAGGGGGGCTGTAGGCACTGGGGAGCTGTTTTTT	CSVAKNRGAVGTGELFF
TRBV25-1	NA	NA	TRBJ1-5	TGTGCCAGCAGTGAATCGGTCTGGGGTAGTCAGCCCCAGCATTTT	CASSESVWGSQPQHF
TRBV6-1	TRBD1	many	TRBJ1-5	TGTGCCAGCAGGCCCCGACAGGGGATAGGCGATCAGCCCCAGCATTTT	CASRPRQGIGDQPQHF
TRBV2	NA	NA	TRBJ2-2	TGTGCCAGCAGTGGACGCAGGGACGGGGGCACCGGGGAGCTGTTTTTT	CASSGRRDGGTGELFF
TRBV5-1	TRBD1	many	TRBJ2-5	TGCGCCAGCAGCTTGGCCGGGACAGGTGACGAGACCCAGTACTTC	CASSLAGTGDETQYF
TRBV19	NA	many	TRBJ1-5	TGTGCCAGTACCGGCGGTTTGTGGAATCAGCCCCAGCATTTT	CASTGGLWNQPQHF
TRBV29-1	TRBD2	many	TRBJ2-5	TGCAGCGTCCATCCCACTAGCGGGGGCCCTGAGACCCAGTACTTC	CSVHPTSGGPETQYF
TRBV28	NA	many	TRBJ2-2	TGTGCCAGCAGTCTCGACAATCGGCGGACCGGGGAGCTGTTTTTT	CASSLDNRRTGELFF
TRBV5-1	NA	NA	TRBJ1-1	TGCGCCAGCAGACTCACCGGGCAGACAAACCTGGGGGCTGAAGCTTTCTTT	CASRLTGQTNLGAEAFF
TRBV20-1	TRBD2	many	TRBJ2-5	TGCAGTGCTAGGGCGCGGGGGACCGGGGAGACCCAGTACTTC	CSARARGTGETQYF
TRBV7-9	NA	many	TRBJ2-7	TGTGCCAGCAGCTTAACACAGTACTACGAGCAGTACTTC	CASSLTQYYEQYF
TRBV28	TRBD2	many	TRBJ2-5	TGTGCCAGCAAGGAACTTCGGGGGGGCGGTAGGCAAGAGACCCAGTACTTC	CASKELRGGGRQETQYF
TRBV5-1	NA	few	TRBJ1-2	TGCGCCAGCAGCTTGGCCGGGGAGGGGGATGGCTACACCTTC	CASSLAGEGDGYTF
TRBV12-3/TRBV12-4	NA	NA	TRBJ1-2	TGTGCCAGCAGTTTTAACGCAGGGGTTGGTGGCTACACCTTC	CASSFNAGVGGYTF
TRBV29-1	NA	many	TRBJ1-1	TGCAGCGCTGGGACACCCATGAACACTGAAGCTTTCTTT	CSAGTPMNTEAFF
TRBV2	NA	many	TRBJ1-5	TGTGCCAGCAAAGGAGAGAATAGCAATCAGCCCCAGCATTTT	CASKGENSNQPQHF
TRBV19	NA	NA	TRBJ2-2	TGTGCCAGTAGGGCGACAGGGAACACCGGGGAGCTGTTTTTT	CASRATGNTGELFF
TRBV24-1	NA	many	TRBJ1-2	TGTGCCACCAGTGATTTTGCCGACAGACCTTACTGTGGCTACACCTTC	CATSDFADRPYCGYTF
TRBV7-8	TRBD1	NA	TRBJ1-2	TGTGCCAGCAGCTTAGCCGGGACAGGGGTCCATGGCTACACCTTC	CASSLAGTGVHGYTF
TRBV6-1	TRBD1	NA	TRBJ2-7	TGTGCCAGCAGTCGACAGGGGGAAAATCTATTCGACGAGCAGTACTTC	CASSRQGENLFDEQYF
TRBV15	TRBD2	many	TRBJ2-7	TGTGCCACCAGCAGATATCCGGGAGGGAATGGATACGAGCAGTACTTC	CATSRYPGGNGYEQYF
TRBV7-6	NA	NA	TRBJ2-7	TGTGCCAGCAGCTTAGCTGTCGGGTTGAGCTCCTACGAGCAGTACTTC	CASSLAVGLSSYEQYF
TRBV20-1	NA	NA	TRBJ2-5	TGCAGTGCCCATTCCCAGGGCGGTGAGACCCAGTACTTC	CSAHSQGGETQYF
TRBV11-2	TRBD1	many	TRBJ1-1	TGTGCCAGCAACTGGGACAGCGATATGAACACTGAAGCTTTCTTT	CASNWDSDMNTEAFF
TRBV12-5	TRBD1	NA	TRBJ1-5	TGTGCTAGTGGTGACAGGGGCGGTAGCAATCAGCCCCAGCATTTT	CASGDRGGSNQPQHF
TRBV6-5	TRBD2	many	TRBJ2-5	TGTGCCAGCAGTTACCGCTTCAGTGGAGGCGGGGGGGAAGAGACCCAGTACTTC	CASSYRFSGGGGEETQYF
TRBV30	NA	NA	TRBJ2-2	TGTGCCTGGAGTGTACGACTTTTGGGACCGCTCACCGGGGAGCTGTTTTTT	CAWSVRLLGPLTGELFF
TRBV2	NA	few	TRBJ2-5	TGTGCCAGCAGTGAAGCGCTAGGGGCGTTGGAGACCCAGTACTTC	CASSEALGALETQYF
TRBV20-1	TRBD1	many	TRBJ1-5	TGCAGTGCTAGAGATCTAGACAGGGACAGGCATCAGCCCCAGCATTTT	CSARDLDRDRHQPQHF